This T cell receptor (beta chain) was observed in a study of cytomegalovirus exposure and HLA in healthy donors. This PCR relied on a set of 60 Vbeta primers and 13 Jbeta primers. Using immunoSEQ multiplex PCR, the repertoire was profiled, and TCRdb retains in-frame clones only, with some absent. The sample lists 150,000 to 200,000 clones; about 82% were seen once. The CDR3 totals 16 residues. V was shortened by 1 base and J by 2 bases, with 15 bases between the two germline ends. From germline, CDR1 is SGHRS and CDR2 YFSETQ. Study-level results: Most TCR sequences were rare, but some public TCRs occurred in many donors. Relative to the approximately 630-donor mean, N-insertions were reportedly fewer in an Asian-associated ancestry cluster in a later analysis. An assumption of roughly uniform sequencing depth across donors underlay the presence/absence analyses.

This clone came up once. The target antigen is unknown. What was sequenced was PBMCs. The receptor comes from a female donor in good health and CMV-seronegative. The chain uses TRBV5-1 and TRBJ2-5, with D possibly matching TRBD2 (6 bases). The CDR3 nucleotides are TGCGCCAGCAGCTTGTATTCCGGCGGGGCACAAGAGACCCAGTACTTC. Its protein is CASSLYSGGAQETQYF.